This T cell receptor beta chain stems from a study of neurological immune-mediated disorders. General study findings and limits: It was the repertoires of 18 of 34 multiple sclerosis patients that phylogenetic grouping placed in one related-CDR3 cluster, which is a possible signature.

The team produced cDNA through 5'RACE using 10-nucleotide random UMIs. In each sequencing run, over 180 million TCR-beta sequences were generated from 15-18 subjects. TCRdb recomputed calls from the 5' RACE reads with MiXCR, one row per CDR3 protein. The profile shows under 75,000 distinct CDR3 sequences, roughly 4.9% of them singletons. The CDR3 consists of 15 residues. Germline V gene sequence: CDR1 LNHNV, CDR2 YYDKDF (reference sequence). V lost 1 base to trimming and J lost 0 bases, with 7 bases between them. PBMCs stored at -80 C, 2 million in total, were the source of the unsorted libraries. At least ten counts were recorded for this clonotype. Its specificity is unknown.

This clonotype originated in a human donor with multiple sclerosis. The donor label of this sample is uncertain. Sequenced material: PBMCs. J is TRBJ2-1 and V is TRBV15; unclear D gene. Here the CDR3 DNA reads TGTGCCACCAGCAGAGGATGGGGCTCCTACAATGAGCAGTTCTTC. This translates into CATSRGWGSYNEQFF.